Each of the 14 T cell receptor beta chains below was sequenced from the same sample in a study of tumor-infiltrating lymphocytes in primary liver carcinoma. Constant-region priming of about 0.5 ug total RNA yielded TCR beta cDNA. A slightly modified ARM-PCR protocol with three nested multiplex PCR rounds produced these TCR beta libraries. The first two PCR rounds used TRBV1-TRBV30 forward primers with a C-beta reverse primer, about 10 cycles each. TCRdb processed the multiplex PCR reads anew with MiXCR; each CDR3 protein has one entry. The table has some 190,000 distinct CDR3 sequences, about 60% seen once. Extraction also yielded germline DNA, while blood RNA was obtained from unsorted whole blood. Sample: peripheral blood. All receptors derive from a man aged 40-49 years with primary liver carcinoma and hepatitis B virus infection.

Only a few counts were recorded for this clonotype. The rearrangement uses TRBV7-8 and TRBJ2-5, with 14 bases matching TRBD2. The V gene end was trimmed by 5 bases and the J gene end by 5 bases; junction bases not matched to a gene: 10. This CDR3 is built from 17 residues. CDR1 and CDR2 from the germline V gene are SGHVS and FQNEAQ. Here the CDR3 DNA reads TGTGCCAGCAGCCCCCGTGGACTAGCGGGAGGTTGGGAGACCCAGTACTTC. This codes for CASSPRGLAGGWETQYF.

This clonotype was counted at least ten times. The chain has TRBV11-2 and TRBJ2-7; 7 nucleotides match TRBD2. The ends lost 7 bases at V and 1 base at J; junction bases unmatched: 7. Germline V CDR1 and CDR2: SGHAT, FQNNGV. The CDR3 has 14 residues. CDR3 sequence reads: CASIDGLVSYEQYF. CDR3 sequence (DNA): TGTGCCAGCATCGACGGACTAGTGTCCTACGAGCAGTACTTC.

Concerning this clonotype: Here the CDR3 omits its conserved ending phenylalanine or tryptophan, so a read error is the likely source. The genes are TRBV4-2 and TRBJ2-2; 9 bases fit TRBD2. The V and J ends lost 2 bases and 6 bases, in that order; junction bases with no gene match: 10. The CDR3 runs to 17 residues. The germline gives CDR1 LGHNA, CDR2 YNFKEQ. Here the CDR3 DNA reads TGTGCCAGCAGCCAACTCCGACTAGCGGAAAGGGCCGGGGAGCTGTTTTCT. The encoded protein is CASSQLRLAERAGELFS.

The chain combines TRBV7-9 with TRBJ1-1; TRBD1 agrees at 10 bases. In germline, CDR1 is SEHNR, CDR2 FQNEAQ (reference sequence). This CDR3 comprises 13 residues. V dropped 6 bases and J dropped 7; count of bases not matched to a gene: 5. As DNA, the CDR3 is TGTGCCAGCAGACTGACAGGGGGCGATGAAGCTTTCTTT. This sequence encodes CASRLTGGDEAFF.

This clonotype was seen only a few times. Since a much larger clone is just one base distant, this may be a read error. V gene TRBV11-2 combines with J gene TRBJ1-2, with D possibly matching TRBD1 (5 bases). Germline V gene sequence: CDR1 SGHAT, CDR2 FQNNGV. The CDR3 consists of 15 residues. The CDR3 nucleotides read TGTGCCAGCAGCTTATCCCCATCAGGGAACTATGTCTACACCTTC. It is translated as CASSLSPSGNYVYTF.

The gene calls are TRBV10-1 and TRBJ2-2, with 9 bases fitting TRBD1. Per the germline V gene, CDR1 is WNHNN and CDR2 is SYGVQD (reference sequence). This CDR3 has 13 amino acids. Unmatched junction bases numbered 3, after V lost 6 bases and J lost 7 bases. CDR3 bases: TGCGCCAGCAGAGGACAGGGGATCGGGGAGCTGTTTTTT. It encodes CASRGQGIGELFF.

This clonotype was counted a few times. The CDR3 loop reads CASSQDPRGAPQYF. CDR3 coding DNA: TGTGCCAGCAGCCAAGATCCCCGCGGGGCCCCGCAGTATTTT. The chain joins TRBV14 to TRBJ2-3, with D maybe TRBD2 (6 bases). Germline V CDR1 and CDR2: SGHDN, FVKESK. This CDR3 comprises 14 residues. The ends were cut back, 0 bases at V and 10 bases at J, with 14 bases in the middle.

The chain uses TRBV13 and TRBJ2-1; perhaps TRBD1 as D (7 bases). The CDR3 totals 12 residues. V lost 5 bases to trimming and J lost 16 bases, with 18 bases between them. Germline CDR1 and CDR2: PRHDT and FYEKMQ (reference sequence). The CDR3 here is CASSTNRRGHFF. Here the CDR3 DNA reads TGTGCCAGCAGCACAAACCGGAGGGGGCATTTCTTC.

This chain joins TRBV6-5 and TRBJ1-2; D gene unclear. Germline values: CDR1 MNHEY, CDR2 SVGAGI. The CDR3 is 12 amino acids. V was shortened by 5 bases and J by 4 bases, with 8 bases between the two germline ends. Here the CDR3 DNA reads TGTGCCAGCAGTGCCATTCGCTATGGCTACACCTTC. Translated, it gives CASSAIRYGYTF.

The rearrangement links TRBV5-1 to TRBJ1-2; D unclear. The germline gives CDR1 SGHRS, CDR2 YFSETQ. The CDR3 loop spans 14 amino acids. V lost 1 base, J lost 1 base, and 8 bases lay in between. This CDR3 reads CASSLHDVNYGYTF. CDR3 DNA: TGCGCCAGCAGCTTGCATGACGTTAACTATGGCTACACCTTC.

With regard to this clonotype: Since a much larger clone is just one base distant, this may be a read error. The rearrangement joins TRBV29-1 to TRBJ1-1; 8 bases are shared with TRBD1. Losses at the gene ends were 8 bases for V and 5 bases for J; bases not matched to a gene: 13. This CDR3 spans 14 amino acids. CDR1 SQVTM and CDR2 ANQGSEA come from the germline V gene. CDR3: CSIPGTGGVTEAFF. The CDR3, as DNA: TGCAGCATCCCCGGGACAGGTGGAGTGACTGAAGCTTTCTTT.

This clonotype was counted at least ten times. The V gene is TRBV11-2, the J gene TRBJ2-5, with 11 bases aligning to TRBD2. Unmatched junction bases numbered 5, after V lost 1 base and J lost 4 bases. The CDR3 sequence is 16 residues long. Germline lookup yields CDR1 SGHAT and CDR2 FQNNGV. The CDR3 loop reads CASSLVASGRSETQYF. CDR3 bases: TGTGCCAGCAGCTTAGTGGCTAGCGGGAGGTCAGAGACCCAGTACTTC.

This clonotype was seen a few times. This chain connects TRBV5-5 to TRBJ1-4; weak D call: TRBD1 (5 bases). The CDR3 sequence is 15 residues long. Trimming left V 0 bases short and J 8 bases short, with 14 bases between. Germline assignment: CDR1 SGHKS and CDR2 YYEKEE (reference sequence). The CDR3 region is CASSLARGGVEKLFF. CDR3 bases: TGTGCCAGCAGCTTGGCTCGGGGGGGTGTCGAAAAACTGTTTTTT.

In this sample, this clonotype turned up a few times. V gene TRBV5-5 combines with J gene TRBJ2-7; 7 bases fit TRBD2. This CDR3 comprises 13 residues. Unmatched junction bases numbered 12, after V lost 5 bases and J lost 10 bases. Germline V gene lookup returns CDR1 SGHKS and CDR2 YYEKEE (reference sequence). The CDR3 sequence is CASSGTTLREQYF. The DNA of the CDR3 is TGTGCCAGCAGTGGGACTACCCTACGAGAACAGTACTTC.